A selection of T cell receptor beta chains follows, all from one sample in a study of radiotherapy plus CTLA-4 blockade in lung cancer. Only in-frame clones appear in the TCRdb table, and some are missing; sequencing was by immunoSEQ multiplex PCR. Of 130,000 or so clones detected, 90% appear once; the ten largest clones hold approximately 7.2%. The source was peripheral blood, collected from a patient treated with radiotherapy plus ipilimumab. These receptors all come from a human donor with non-small cell lung cancer that progressed on radiotherapy plus ipilimumab. CDR3s include the opening cysteine and the closing phenylalanine or tryptophan. A D gene is named only where the DNA matches it firmly. Size tells how often a clone was seen (once, few, many) or the class of an expanded clone, and some rows leave it out.

J | D | length | V | size | CDR3 | DNA
TRBJ1-5 | TRBD1 | 14 | TRBV19 | - | CASRTDRGGQPQHF | TGTGCCAGTAGGACCGACAGGGGCGGTCAGCCCCAGCATTTT
TRBJ2-2 | - | 13 | TRBV19 | few | CASSMDVAGELFF | TGTGCCAGTAGTATGGATGTGGCCGGGGAGCTGTTTTTT
TRBJ2-1 | - | 16 | TRBV11-3 | - | CASSLISGPPYNEQFF | TGTGCCAGCAGCCTTATCTCCGGGCCGCCCTACAATGAGCAGTTCTTC
TRBJ2-1 | - | 15 | TRBV5-4 | - | CASSPPGVGYNEQFF | TGTGCCAGCAGCCCGCCGGGAGTTGGGTACAATGAGCAGTTCTTC
TRBJ1-1 | - | 15 | TRBV19 | - | CASSIGPRVGTEAFF | TGTGCCAGTAGTATAGGTCCCCGGGTTGGGACTGAAGCTTTCTTT
TRBJ1-2 | TRBD1 | 13 | TRBV6-5 | once | CASRKDRNYGYTF | TGTGCCAGCAGAAAGGACAGGAACTATGGCTACACCTTC
TRBJ2-3 | TRBD2 | 14 | TRBV5-4 | - | CASSFGTNEDTQYF | TGTGCCAGCAGCTTCGGGACTAATGAAGATACGCAGTATTTT
TRBJ2-3 | TRBD2 | 17 | TRBV12-5 | - | CASGPWDSGVSTDTQYF | TGTGCTAGTGGTCCTTGGGATAGCGGGGTAAGCACAGATACGCAGTATTTT
TRBJ1-3 | - | 13 | TRBV6-1 | - | CASSDGVGNTIYF | TGTGCCAGCAGTGATGGAGTTGGAAACACCATATATTTT
TRBJ1-4 | TRBD1 | 13 | TRBV9 | - | CASSAGQDEKLFF | TGTGCCAGCAGCGCCGGACAGGATGAAAAACTGTTTTTT
TRBJ2-6 | - | 15 | TRBV19 | - | CASRFGEAGANVLTF | TGTGCCAGTCGCTTTGGTGAGGCTGGGGCCAACGTCCTGACTTTC
TRBJ2-1 | - | 14 | TRBV9 | - | CASSPRTAWNEQFF | TGTGCCAGCAGCCCCCGGACAGCATGGAATGAGCAGTTCTTC
TRBJ2-5 | - | 13 | TRBV9 | - | CASSGTDQETQYF | TGTGCCAGCAGCGGGACAGACCAAGAGACCCAGTACTTC
TRBJ2-1 | - | 15 | TRBV7-2 | - | CASSSSGARNNEQFF | TGTGCCAGCAGCTCGTCAGGGGCTAGGAACAATGAGCAGTTCTTC
TRBJ1-2 | TRBD1 | 16 | TRBV4-2 | - | CASSQAKGAGSYGYTF | TGTGCCAGCAGCCAAGCCAAGGGGGCGGGGAGCTATGGCTACACCTTC
TRBJ2-2 | - | 12 | TRBV18 | - | CASSRSTGELFF | TGTGCCAGCTCACGGTCAACCGGGGAGCTGTTTTTT
TRBJ1-5 | - | 15 | TRBV15 | - | CATSTEPRGNQPQHF | TGTGCCACCAGCACCGAGCCTAGGGGCAATCAGCCCCAGCATTTT
TRBJ2-1 | - | 14 | TRBV5-1 | once | CASSLGTRNNEQFF | TGCGCCAGCAGCTTGGGGACTCGGAACAATGAGCAGTTCTTC
TRBJ1-1 | - | 15 | TRBV14 | - | CASSQERGVNTEAFF | TGTGCCAGCAGCCAAGAGAGGGGCGTGAACACTGAAGCTTTCTTT
TRBJ2-1 | - | 14 | TRBV7-8 | few | CASSRQSASNEQFF | TGTGCCAGCAGCCGACAATCTGCCTCCAATGAGCAGTTCTTC
TRBJ2-5 | TRBD2 | 17 | TRBV5-4 | once | CASSPRGAGLLEGTQYF | TGTGCCAGCAGCCCGCGGGGGGCGGGACTCCTTGAGGGGACCCAGTACTTC
TRBJ1-1 | TRBD1 | 13 | TRBV10-3 | - | CAITGQPNTEAFF | TGTGCCATCACGGGACAGCCGAACACTGAAGCTTTCTTT
TRBJ1-4 | TRBD1 | 14 | TRBV19 | - | CASSIATGGEKLFF | TGTGCCAGTAGTATAGCGACAGGGGGCGAAAAACTGTTTTTT
TRBJ2-2 | TRBD2 | 16 | TRBV4-1 | - | CASSVQPGLEAGELFF | TGCGCCAGCAGCGTTCAGCCGGGACTAGAGGCCGGGGAGCTGTTTTTT
TRBJ2-1 | - | 11 | TRBV10-3 | - | CAIRGGGEQFF | TGTGCCATCAGAGGTGGTGGCGAGCAGTTCTTC
TRBJ1-2 | - | 14 | TRBV4-1 | - | CASSPQVAPGGYTF | TGCGCCAGCAGCCCACAGGTCGCACCGGGGGGCTACACCTTC
TRBJ1-1 | - | 14 | TRBV5-1 | - | CASSLVGVGTEAFF | TGCGCCAGCAGCTTGGTAGGGGTTGGCACTGAAGCTTTCTTT
TRBJ2-2 | TRBD2 | 17 | TRBV9 | - | CASSVGLAGVNTGELFF | TGTGCCAGCAGCGTAGGGTTAGCGGGGGTGAACACCGGGGAGCTGTTTTTT
TRBJ2-1 | TRBD2 | 16 | TRBV7-2 | - | CASSLGAGVSYNEQFF | TGTGCCAGCAGCTTAGGAGCGGGAGTCTCCTACAATGAGCAGTTCTTC
TRBJ1-2 | - | 13 | TRBV6-5 | few | CASSYSRERGYTF | TGTGCCAGCAGTTACTCGCGGGAACGCGGCTACACCTTC
TRBJ2-3 | - | 15 | TRBV5-1 | - | CASSLDPGKTDTQYF | TGCGCCAGCAGCTTGGATCCGGGAAAAACAGATACGCAGTATTTT
TRBJ2-4 | TRBD1 | 14 | TRBV2 | - | CASGTDRAKNIQYF | TGTGCCAGCGGGACGGACAGGGCCAAAAACATTCAGTACTTC
TRBJ2-7 | - | 15 | TRBV19 | - | CASSISPEGTYEQYF | TGTGCCAGTAGTATTTCCCCAGAGGGAACCTACGAGCAGTACTTC
TRBJ2-7 | TRBD2 | 15 | TRBV19 | - | CASTFSGTRVDEQYF | TGTGCCAGTACTTTTTCCGGGACTAGGGTGGACGAGCAGTACTTC
TRBJ1-4 | - | 14 | TRBV5-1 | - | CASSSSGVGEKLFF | TGCGCCAGCAGCTCCTCAGGGGTTGGTGAAAAACTGTTTTTT
TRBJ1-5 | TRBD1 | 16 | TRBV6-1 | - | CASSEGQPLGNQPQHF | TGTGCCAGCAGTGAGGGACAGCCCCTAGGGAATCAGCCCCAGCATTTT
TRBJ1-4 | TRBD1 | 15 | TRBV9 | - | CASSVGGGQLEKLFF | TGTGCCAGCAGCGTAGGAGGGGGACAGCTTGAAAAACTGTTTTTT
TRBJ1-1 | - | 14 | TRBV19 | - | CASSYRQGPTEAFF | TGTGCCAGTAGTTACAGGCAGGGGCCCACTGAAGCTTTCTTT